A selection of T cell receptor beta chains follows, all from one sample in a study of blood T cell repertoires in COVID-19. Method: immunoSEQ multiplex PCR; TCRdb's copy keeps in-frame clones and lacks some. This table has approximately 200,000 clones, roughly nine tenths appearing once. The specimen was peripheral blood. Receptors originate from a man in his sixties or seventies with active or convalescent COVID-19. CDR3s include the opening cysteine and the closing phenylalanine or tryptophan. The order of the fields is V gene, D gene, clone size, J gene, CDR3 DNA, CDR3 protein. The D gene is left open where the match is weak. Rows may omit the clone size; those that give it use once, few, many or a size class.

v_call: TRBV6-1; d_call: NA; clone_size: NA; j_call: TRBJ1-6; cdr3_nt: TGTGCCAGCAGTGAATTTCGGGGTCTCAGGTCACCCCTCCACTTT; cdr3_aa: CASSEFRGLRSPLHF
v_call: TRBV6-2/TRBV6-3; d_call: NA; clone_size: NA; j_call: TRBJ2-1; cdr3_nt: TGTGCCAGCAGTTACCGGGTTGCCTCCAATGAGCAGTTCTTC; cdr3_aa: CASSYRVASNEQFF
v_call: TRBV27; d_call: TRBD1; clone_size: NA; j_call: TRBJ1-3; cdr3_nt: TGTGCCAGCAGCCCCAGGGGGGTGCCGTCTGGAAACACCATATATTTT; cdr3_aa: CASSPRGVPSGNTIYF
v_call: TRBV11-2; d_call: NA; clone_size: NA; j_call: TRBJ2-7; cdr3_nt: TGTGCCAGCAGCTTAGAGGGCAGAAACTACGAGCAGTACTTC; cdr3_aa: CASSLEGRNYEQYF
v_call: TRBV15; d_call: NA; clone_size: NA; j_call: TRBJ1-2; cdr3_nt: TGTGCCACCAGCGACCGGGGGGACTTATATGGCTACACCTTC; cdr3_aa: CATSDRGDLYGYTF
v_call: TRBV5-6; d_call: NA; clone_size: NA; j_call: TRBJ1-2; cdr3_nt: TGTGCCAGCAGCTTGAAGAGGATGGGTGGCTACACCTTC; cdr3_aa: CASSLKRMGGYTF
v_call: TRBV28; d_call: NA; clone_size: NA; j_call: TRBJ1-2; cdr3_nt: TGTGCCAGCAGTTGGACAAGGTATGGCTACACCTTC; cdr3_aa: CASSWTRYGYTF
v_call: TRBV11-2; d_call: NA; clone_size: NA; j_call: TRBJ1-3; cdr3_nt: TGTGCCAGCAGCTTAGACCGAGGTGGAAACACCATATATTTT; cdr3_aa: CASSLDRGGNTIYF
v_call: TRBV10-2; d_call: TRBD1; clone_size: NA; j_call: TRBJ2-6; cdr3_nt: TGCGCCAGCCCCCTGCCCCGGGACAGGCCGTCTCTGGGGGCCAACGTCCTGACTTTC; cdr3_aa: CASPLPRDRPSLGANVLTF
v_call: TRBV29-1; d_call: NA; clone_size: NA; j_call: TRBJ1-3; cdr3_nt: TGCAGCGTTGAACTGGGAAACACCATATATTTT; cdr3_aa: CSVELGNTIYF
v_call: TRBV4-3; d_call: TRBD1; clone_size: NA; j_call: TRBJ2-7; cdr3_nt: TGCGCCAGCAGCCGGTCACAGGGGACCTCAACCTACGAGCAGTACTTC; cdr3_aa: CASSRSQGTSTYEQYF
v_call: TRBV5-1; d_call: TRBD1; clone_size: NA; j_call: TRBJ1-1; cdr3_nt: TGCGCCAGCAGCCCCAGGGGGGACTTTCCCGGAGAAGCTTTCTTT; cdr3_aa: CASSPRGDFPGEAFF
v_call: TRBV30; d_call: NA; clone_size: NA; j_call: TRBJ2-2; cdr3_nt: TGTGCCTGGAGTCCAGGTCCCTTCACCGGGGAGCTGTTTTTT; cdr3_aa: CAWSPGPFTGELFF
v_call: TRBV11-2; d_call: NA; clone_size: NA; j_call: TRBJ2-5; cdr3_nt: TGTGCCAGCAGCTTAGGGGCAGGGAAATCTCAAGAGACCCAGTACTTC; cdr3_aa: CASSLGAGKSQETQYF
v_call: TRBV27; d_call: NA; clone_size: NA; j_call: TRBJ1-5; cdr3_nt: TGTGCCAGCAGTTTATGGGGGGGGCTTTCCAATCAGCCCCAGCATTTT; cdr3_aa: CASSLWGGLSNQPQHF
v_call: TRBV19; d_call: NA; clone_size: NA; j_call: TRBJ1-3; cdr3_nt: TGTGCCAGTAGTATTTACAGAGCCTCTGGAAACACCATATATTTT; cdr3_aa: CASSIYRASGNTIYF
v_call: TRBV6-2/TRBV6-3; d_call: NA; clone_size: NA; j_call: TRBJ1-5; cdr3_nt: TGTGCCAGCAGTCAAGGACAGTCCAAAGGGCCCCAGCATTTT; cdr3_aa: CASSQGQSKGPQHF
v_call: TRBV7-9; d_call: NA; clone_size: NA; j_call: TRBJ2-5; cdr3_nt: TGTGCCAGCAGCGCTGACAGCCCCTACCAAGAGACCCAGTACTTC; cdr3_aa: CASSADSPYQETQYF
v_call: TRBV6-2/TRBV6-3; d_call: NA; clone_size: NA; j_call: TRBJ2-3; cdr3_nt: TGTGCCAGCAGTGTCGGCGGGACTTACTTAACTACGCAGTATTTT; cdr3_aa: CASSVGGTYLTTQYF
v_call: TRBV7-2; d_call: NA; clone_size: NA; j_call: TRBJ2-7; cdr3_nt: TGTGCCAGCAGCTCCCCGGGGGTGAGCTACGAGCAGTACTTC; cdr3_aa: CASSSPGVSYEQYF
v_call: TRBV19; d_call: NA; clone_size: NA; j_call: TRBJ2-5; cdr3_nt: TGTGCCAGTAGTATCGGGTGGGGCGACCAAGAGACCCAGTACTTC; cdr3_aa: CASSIGWGDQETQYF
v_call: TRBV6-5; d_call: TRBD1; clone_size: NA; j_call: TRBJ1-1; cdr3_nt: TGTGCCAGCAGACCGGACAGGGTTCGTCAAGCTTTCTTT; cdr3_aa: CASRPDRVRQAFF
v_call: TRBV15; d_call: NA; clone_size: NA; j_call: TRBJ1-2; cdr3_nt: TGTGCCACCAGCCCCGGGGGGGTCAACTATGGCTACACCTTC; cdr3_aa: CATSPGGVNYGYTF
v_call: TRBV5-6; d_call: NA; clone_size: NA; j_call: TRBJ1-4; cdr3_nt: TGTGCCAGCAGCTTGGGTGGGACATTGAATGAAAAACTGTTTTTT; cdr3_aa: CASSLGGTLNEKLFF
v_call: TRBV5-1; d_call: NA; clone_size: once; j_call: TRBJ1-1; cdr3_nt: TGCGCCAGCAGCGCGGGGGTATCCGGGGAAGCTTTCTTT; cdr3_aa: CASSAGVSGEAFF
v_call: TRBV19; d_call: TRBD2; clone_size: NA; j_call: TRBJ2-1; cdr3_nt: TGTGCCAGCGCATTAGCGGGGGGGGGTGAGCAGTTCTTC; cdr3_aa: CASALAGGGEQFF
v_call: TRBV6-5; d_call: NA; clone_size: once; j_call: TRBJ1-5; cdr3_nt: TGTGCCAGCCACGGACAGATCAATCAGCCCCAGCATTTT; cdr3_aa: CASHGQINQPQHF
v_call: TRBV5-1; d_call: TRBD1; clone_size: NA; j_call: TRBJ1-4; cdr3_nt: TGCGCCAGCAGCGACCGCAGGGGGCAGGGGGAAAAACTGTTTTTT; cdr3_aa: CASSDRRGQGEKLFF
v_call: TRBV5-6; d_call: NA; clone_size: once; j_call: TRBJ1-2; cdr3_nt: TGTGCCAGCAGCTTTGGGGCCTCAGGGGCACGGCTTCATGGCTACACCTTC; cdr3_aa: CASSFGASGARLHGYTF
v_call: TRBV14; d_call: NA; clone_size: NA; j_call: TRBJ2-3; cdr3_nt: TGTGCCAGCAGCCTCCCCGGAGGGCCTCGGGATACGCAGTATTTT; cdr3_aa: CASSLPGGPRDTQYF
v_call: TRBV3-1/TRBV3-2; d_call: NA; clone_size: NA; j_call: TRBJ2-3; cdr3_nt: TGTGCCAGCAGCCCATCCATTGGAGCGGGTGTCACAGATACGCAGTATTTT; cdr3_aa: CASSPSIGAGVTDTQYF
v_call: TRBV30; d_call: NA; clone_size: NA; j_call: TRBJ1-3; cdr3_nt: TGTGCCTGGAGCCCCGGTGGGCAGACGTTGGGAAACACCATATATTTT; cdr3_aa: CAWSPGGQTLGNTIYF
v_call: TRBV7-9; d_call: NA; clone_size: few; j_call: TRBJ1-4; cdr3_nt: TGTGCCAGCAGCTTGTCGGGGGGTCGGGGTGAAAAACTGTTTTTT; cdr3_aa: CASSLSGGRGEKLFF
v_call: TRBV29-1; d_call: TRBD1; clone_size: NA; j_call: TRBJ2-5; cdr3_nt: TGCAGCGTTGAGACAGGGTCTGAGACCCAGTACTTC; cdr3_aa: CSVETGSETQYF
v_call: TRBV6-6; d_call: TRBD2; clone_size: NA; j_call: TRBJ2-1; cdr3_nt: TGTGCCAGCAGCTATACTAGCGGGAGGAAGAGTGAGCAGTTCTTC; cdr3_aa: CASSYTSGRKSEQFF
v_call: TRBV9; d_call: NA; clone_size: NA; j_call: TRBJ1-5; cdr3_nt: TGTGCCAGCAGCGTAGGGCAGGATTGCATTAGTAATCAGCCCCAGCATTTT; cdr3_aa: CASSVGQDCISNQPQHF
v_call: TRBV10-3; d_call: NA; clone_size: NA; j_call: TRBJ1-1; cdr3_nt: TGTGCCATCAGTGAGTGGGGGGAATTGGTTGAAGCTTTCTTT; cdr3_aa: CAISEWGELVEAFF
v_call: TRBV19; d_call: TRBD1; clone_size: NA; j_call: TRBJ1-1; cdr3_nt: TGTGCCAGTAATCGGCCCGGACAGGGGAACACTGAAGCTTTCTTT; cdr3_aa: CASNRPGQGNTEAFF
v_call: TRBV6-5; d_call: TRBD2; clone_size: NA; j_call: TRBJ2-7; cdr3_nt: TGTGCCAGCAGCTGGACTAGCGGGCAGGCCTACGAGCAGTACTTC; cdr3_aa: CASSWTSGQAYEQYF
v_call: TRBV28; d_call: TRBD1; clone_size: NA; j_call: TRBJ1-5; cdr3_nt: TGTGCCAGTAGGGGACAGGGGTCAATTGGGCCCCAGCATTTT; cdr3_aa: CASRGQGSIGPQHF
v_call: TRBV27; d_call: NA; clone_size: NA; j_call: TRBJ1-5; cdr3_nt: TGTGCCAGCAGTTTATACAGACCTCGTTCTTATAGCAATCAGCCCCAGCATTTT; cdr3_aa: CASSLYRPRSYSNQPQHF
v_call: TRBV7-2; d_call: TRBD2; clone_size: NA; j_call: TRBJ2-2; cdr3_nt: TGTGCCAGCAGCGCCCGACTAGCGGGGGCCACCGGGGAGCTGTTTTTT; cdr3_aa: CASSARLAGATGELFF
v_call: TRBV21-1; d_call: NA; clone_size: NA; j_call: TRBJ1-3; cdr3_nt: TGTGCCAGCAGCAAAGCCAACATCGACTCTGGAAACACCATATATTTT; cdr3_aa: CASSKANIDSGNTIYF
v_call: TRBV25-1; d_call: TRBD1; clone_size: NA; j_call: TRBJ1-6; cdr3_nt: TGTGCCAGCAGTAAAACAGGGGTTTCACCCCTCCACTTT; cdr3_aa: CASSKTGVSPLHF
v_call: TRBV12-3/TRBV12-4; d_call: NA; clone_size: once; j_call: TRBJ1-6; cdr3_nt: TGTGCCAGCAGAAATCCGGGGAATTCACCCCTCCACTTT; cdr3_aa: CASRNPGNSPLHF
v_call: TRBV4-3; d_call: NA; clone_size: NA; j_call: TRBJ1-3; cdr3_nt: TGCGCCAGCAGCCAAGGACTCAACTCTGGAAACACCATATATTTT; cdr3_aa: CASSQGLNSGNTIYF
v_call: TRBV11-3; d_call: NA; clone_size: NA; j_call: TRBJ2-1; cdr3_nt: TGTGCCAGCAGCCCTGGCGGGATTGTAGGGCTAAACAATGAGCAGTTCTTC; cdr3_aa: CASSPGGIVGLNNEQFF
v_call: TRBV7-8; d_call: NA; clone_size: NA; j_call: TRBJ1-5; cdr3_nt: TGTGCCAGCAGCCCGGGATCTAGCAATCAGCCCCAGCATTTT; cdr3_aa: CASSPGSSNQPQHF
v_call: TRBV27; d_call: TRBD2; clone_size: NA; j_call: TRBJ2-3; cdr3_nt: TGTGCCAGCAGATTTAGCGGGGGAAAAGATACGCAGTATTTT; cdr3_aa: CASRFSGGKDTQYF
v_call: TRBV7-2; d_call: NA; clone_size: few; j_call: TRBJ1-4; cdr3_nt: TGTGCCAGCAGCTTAGATTGGGGGCGCGAAAAACTGTTTTTT; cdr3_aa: CASSLDWGREKLFF
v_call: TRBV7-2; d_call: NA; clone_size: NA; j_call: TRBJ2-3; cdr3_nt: TGTGCCAGCAGCTTAGGTCGAGGCTCGTTTCCGGATACGCAGTATTTT; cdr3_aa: CASSLGRGSFPDTQYF
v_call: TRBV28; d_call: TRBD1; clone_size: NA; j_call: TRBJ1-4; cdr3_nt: TGTGCCAGCAGACACAGGGGGCGGTTGGAAAAACTGTTTTTT; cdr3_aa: CASRHRGRLEKLFF